A selection of T cell receptor beta chains follows, all from one sample in a study of shared clonotypes between healthy human individuals. The method was immunoSEQ multiplex PCR; TCRdb's version includes in-frame clones alone and lacks a portion of them. Of over a million clones listed, approximately 97% are singletons. The sequenced sample consisted of naive CD4+ T cells sorted from blood. These receptors were collected from a man in his thirties or forties in good health. Both conserved end residues are part of each CDR3. Each record gives: V gene, D gene, J gene, clone size, CDR3 protein, CDR3 DNA. A D gene is named only where the DNA matches it firmly. The size entry is marked missing in some rows and otherwise reads once, few, many or a size class.

TRBV30	TRBD1	TRBJ2-7	NA	CAWSATRGPGTGNYEQYF	TGTGCCTGGAGTGCCACTCGGGGCCCCGGGACAGGTAACTACGAGCAGTACTTC
TRBV29-1	TRBD2	TRBJ2-1	NA	CSVDTSGIYNEQFF	TGCAGCGTTGACACTAGCGGGATCTACAATGAGCAGTTCTTC
TRBV28	NA	TRBJ2-7	NA	CASSLEPLGSFSYEQYF	TGTGCCAGCAGTTTAGAACCCCTGGGGTCCTTCTCCTACGAGCAGTACTTC
TRBV4-3	NA	TRBJ2-2	NA	CASSPKAQNTGELFF	TGCGCCAGCAGCCCAAAGGCCCAGAACACCGGGGAGCTGTTTTTT
TRBV5-8	NA	TRBJ1-1	once	CASSFLGGVNTEAFF	TGTGCCAGCAGCTTCTTGGGTGGGGTTAACACTGAAGCTTTCTTT
TRBV2	NA	TRBJ2-4	NA	CASRRGREAKNIQYF	TGTGCCAGCAGACGAGGCAGGGAAGCCAAAAACATTCAGTACTTC
TRBV5-1	NA	TRBJ1-4	NA	CASSYIGETRSEKLFF	TGCGCCAGCAGCTATATCGGGGAAACTCGTAGTGAAAAACTGTTTTTT
TRBV11-2	NA	TRBJ2-7	NA	CASSLAPIIEQYF	TGTGCCAGCAGCTTAGCCCCCATAATCGAGCAGTACTTC
TRBV7-6	TRBD2	TRBJ2-2	NA	CASSHRTSGTTNTGELFF	TGTGCCAGCAGCCATCGGACTAGCGGGACAACGAACACCGGGGAGCTGTTTTTT
TRBV6-5	TRBD1	TRBJ2-5	NA	CASSYWDSQETQYF	TGTGCCAGCAGTTACTGGGACAGCCAAGAGACCCAGTACTTC
TRBV5-1	NA	TRBJ2-2	NA	CASHRENTGELFF	TGCGCCAGCCACAGGGAGAACACCGGGGAGCTGTTTTTT
TRBV28	NA	TRBJ1-1	NA	CASSYLVRDTEAFF	TGTGCCAGCAGCTACCTCGTAAGGGACACTGAAGCTTTCTTT
TRBV5-6	TRBD1	TRBJ1-2	NA	CASSSQGAYGYTF	TGTGCCAGCAGCTCACAGGGGGCGTATGGCTACACCTTC
TRBV6-1	NA	TRBJ2-7	NA	CASSERSPYEQYF	TGTGCCAGCAGTGAGAGGAGCCCCTACGAGCAGTACTTC
TRBV7-2	NA	TRBJ2-5	NA	CASSPNPSGTGLGGGQYF	TGTGCCAGCAGCCCCAATCCATCCGGGACAGGACTAGGGGGAGGCCAGTACTTC
TRBV18	TRBD2	TRBJ2-1	NA	CASSPPVRTSSAEQFF	TGTGCCAGCTCACCACCGGTGCGGACTAGTTCGGCTGAGCAGTTCTTC
TRBV9	NA	TRBJ1-3	NA	CASSVLGVAGNTIYF	TGTGCCAGCAGCGTCCTGGGTGTCGCTGGAAACACCATATATTTT
TRBV6-5	TRBD1	TRBJ2-2	NA	CASIQDRDTGELFF	TGTGCCAGCATCCAGGACAGGGACACCGGGGAGCTGTTTTTT
TRBV9	TRBD1	TRBJ2-7	NA	CASSVGTVGYEQYF	TGTGCCAGCAGCGTGGGGACAGTCGGCTACGAGCAGTACTTC
TRBV5-1	TRBD1	TRBJ2-1	NA	CASSLSGQGAYNEQFF	TGCGCCAGCAGCTTGTCTGGACAGGGAGCCTACAATGAGCAGTTCTTC
TRBV2	TRBD1	TRBJ2-5	once	CASSGQGITQETQYF	TGTGCCAGCAGTGGACAGGGGATAACGCAAGAGACCCAGTACTTC
TRBV28	TRBD1	TRBJ2-7	NA	CASSFPGQVATYEQYF	TGTGCCAGCAGTTTCCCCGGACAGGTGGCGACCTACGAGCAGTACTTC
TRBV28	NA	TRBJ2-7	NA	CASSFRVGAYEQYF	TGTGCCAGCAGTTTCCGGGTGGGAGCCTACGAGCAGTACTTC
TRBV11-2	NA	TRBJ2-7	NA	CASSPPPAGTYEQYF	TGTGCCAGCAGCCCACCTCCGGCGGGAACCTACGAGCAGTACTTC
TRBV7-3	NA	TRBJ2-3	NA	CASSFGQSTDTQYF	TGTGCCAGCAGCTTTGGACAGAGCACAGATACGCAGTATTTT
TRBV19	NA	TRBJ2-7	NA	CASSRTRSSYEQYF	TGTGCCAGTAGTCGCACCAGGAGCTCCTACGAGCAGTACTTC
TRBV1	NA	TRBJ2-1	NA	CTSSQVGGLAGGNEQFF	TGCACCAGCAGCCAAGTGGGTGGACTAGCGGGAGGAAATGAGCAGTTCTTC
TRBV7-6	TRBD1	TRBJ1-1	once	CASSLTGEGRTEAFF	TGTGCCAGCAGCTTGACAGGGGAAGGGCGAACTGAAGCTTTCTTT
TRBV5-4	TRBD2	TRBJ2-7	NA	CASSLETSGSLGLRREQYF	TGTGCCAGCAGCTTGGAAACTAGCGGGAGTTTGGGCCTACGGCGGGAGCAGTACTTC
TRBV5-1	TRBD2	TRBJ2-5	once	CASSTGLAGGPETQYF	TGCGCCAGCAGCACCGGACTAGCGGGAGGGCCGGAGACCCAGTACTTC
TRBV5-4	TRBD1	TRBJ1-1	NA	CASSRGQGPENTEAFF	TGTGCCAGCAGCCGGGGACAGGGGCCCGAGAACACTGAAGCTTTCTTT
TRBV11-2	NA	TRBJ2-1	NA	CASSGDPHGEQFF	TGTGCCAGCAGCGGGGACCCTCATGGTGAGCAGTTCTTC
TRBV2	NA	TRBJ2-7	NA	CASSEALIGRQYF	TGTGCCAGCAGTGAAGCGTTGATCGGCCGGCAGTACTTC
TRBV6-4	NA	TRBJ2-4	NA	CASSQSPGAKNIQYF	TGTGCCAGCAGTCAGAGTCCCGGGGCCAAAAACATTCAGTACTTC
TRBV7-2	NA	TRBJ2-6	NA	CASSFGTINVLTF	TGTGCCAGCAGCTTCGGGACCATCAACGTCCTGACTTTC
TRBV11-2	TRBD2	TRBJ2-7	few	CASSLGLAGVYEQYF	TGTGCCAGCAGCCTCGGGCTAGCGGGGGTCTACGAGCAGTACTTC
TRBV29-1	NA	TRBJ2-5	NA	CSVREGRETQYF	TGCAGCGTTCGTGAGGGAAGGGAGACCCAGTACTTC
TRBV28	NA	TRBJ2-3	NA	CASSAPGITDTQYF	TGTGCCAGCAGTGCCCCGGGTATAACAGATACGCAGTATTTT
TRBV6-6	TRBD2	TRBJ2-1	NA	CASNLAGPNNEQFF	TGTGCCAGCAACTTAGCGGGACCAAACAATGAGCAGTTCTTC
TRBV10-2	TRBD2	TRBJ2-3	NA	CASSVTSGRGDTQYF	TGCGCCAGCAGTGTGACTAGCGGGAGGGGAGATACGCAGTATTTT
TRBV6-1	TRBD2	TRBJ2-1	NA	CASSRTSGASNEQFF	TGTGCCAGCAGTAGGACTAGCGGGGCCTCCAATGAGCAGTTCTTC
TRBV5-1	NA	TRBJ2-5	NA	CASSFDRGGETQYF	TGCGCCAGCAGCTTCGACAGGGGAGGGGAGACCCAGTACTTC
TRBV18	NA	TRBJ1-1	NA	CASSPIDSSNTEAFF	TGTGCCAGCTCACCAATAGACAGTTCGAACACTGAAGCTTTCTTT
TRBV5-4	NA	TRBJ2-2	NA	CASSPGQTLNTGELFF	TGTGCCAGCAGCCCCGGACAGACCTTGAACACCGGGGAGCTGTTTTTT
TRBV5-1	NA	TRBJ1-1	NA	CASSPREENTEAFF	TGCGCCAGCAGCCCCAGGGAGGAGAACACTGAAGCTTTCTTT
TRBV19	NA	TRBJ2-7	NA	CASSIGNSYEQYF	TGTGCCAGTAGTATCGGGAACTCCTACGAGCAGTACTTC
TRBV5-1	TRBD2	TRBJ2-1	NA	CASSPSGSSYNEQFF	TGCGCCAGCAGCCCCAGCGGGAGCTCCTACAATGAGCAGTTCTTC
TRBV5-4	NA	TRBJ2-7	NA	CASTTPRGEQYF	TGTGCCAGCACCACCCCCCGCGGAGAGCAGTACTTC
TRBV12-5	NA	TRBJ2-1	NA	CASGLVLGEIYNEQFF	TGTGCTAGTGGTTTGGTACTCGGGGAGATCTACAATGAGCAGTTCTTC
TRBV6-6	NA	TRBJ1-1	NA	CASSYSVGFRAFF	TGTGCCAGCAGTTACTCGGTTGGTTTCCGAGCTTTCTTT
TRBV5-6	TRBD2	TRBJ2-7	NA	CASSLRRTSGSSYEQYF	TGTGCCAGCAGCTTGCGTAGGACTAGCGGGAGCTCCTACGAGCAGTACTTC
TRBV29-1	NA	TRBJ2-2	NA	CSVYNRVGELFF	TGCAGCGTTTATAACAGGGTCGGGGAGCTGTTTTTT